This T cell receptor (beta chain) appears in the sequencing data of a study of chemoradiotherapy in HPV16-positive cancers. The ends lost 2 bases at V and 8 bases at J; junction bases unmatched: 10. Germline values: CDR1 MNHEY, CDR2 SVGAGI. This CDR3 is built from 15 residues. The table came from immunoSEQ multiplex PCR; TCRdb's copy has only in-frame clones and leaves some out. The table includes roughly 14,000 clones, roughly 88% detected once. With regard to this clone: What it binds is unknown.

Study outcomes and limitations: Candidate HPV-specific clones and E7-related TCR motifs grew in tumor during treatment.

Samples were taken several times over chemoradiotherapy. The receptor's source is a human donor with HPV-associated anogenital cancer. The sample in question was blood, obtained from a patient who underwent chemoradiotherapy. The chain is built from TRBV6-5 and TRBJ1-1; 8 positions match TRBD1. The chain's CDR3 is CASSYLTTGATEAFF. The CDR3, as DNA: TGTGCCAGCAGTTACCTCACGACAGGGGCCACAGAAGCTTTCTTT.